The present T cell receptor (beta chain) was sequenced within a study of OX40 agonist ivuxolimab in advanced cancers. Trimming took 2 bases from V and 0 from J, leaving 17 bases between them. This CDR3 has 17 residues. From germline, CDR1 is MNHNS and CDR2 SASEGT. Measured with immunoSEQ multiplex PCR; TCRdb has only the in-frame clones, and not every one. The sample includes approximately 40,000 clones, 65% to 90% of them seen just once. The starting material was CD4+ or CD8+ T cells sorted from blood, obtained in a trial of the OX40 agonist ivuxolimab. The chain has TRBV6-1 and TRBJ2-7; perhaps D is TRBD1 or TRBD2 (5 bases each). This receptor was identified in an adult with an advanced solid tumor such as melanoma, head and neck, liver or kidney cancer. The CDR3 reads CASSERDGDMSSYEQYF. Here the CDR3 DNA reads TGTGCCAGCAGTGAACGGGACGGCGATATGAGCTCCTACGAGCAGTACTTC.